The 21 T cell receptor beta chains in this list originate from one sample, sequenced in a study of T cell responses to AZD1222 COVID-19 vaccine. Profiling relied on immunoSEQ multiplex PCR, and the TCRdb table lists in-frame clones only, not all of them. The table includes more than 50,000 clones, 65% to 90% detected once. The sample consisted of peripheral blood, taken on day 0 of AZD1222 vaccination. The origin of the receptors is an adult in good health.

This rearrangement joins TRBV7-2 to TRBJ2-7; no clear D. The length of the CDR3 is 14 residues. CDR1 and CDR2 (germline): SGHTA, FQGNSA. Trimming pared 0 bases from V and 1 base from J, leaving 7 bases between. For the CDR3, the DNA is TGTGCCAGCAGCTTAGCGAGGTCGTCCTACGAGCAGTACGTC. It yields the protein CASSLARSSYEQYV.

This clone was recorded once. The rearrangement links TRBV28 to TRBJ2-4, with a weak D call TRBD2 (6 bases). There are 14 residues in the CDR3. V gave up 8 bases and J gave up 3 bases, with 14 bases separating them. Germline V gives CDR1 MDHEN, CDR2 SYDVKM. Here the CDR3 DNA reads TGTGCCAGCCACGGGGGTTACCGCAAAAACATTCAGTACTTC. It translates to CASHGGYRKNIQYF.

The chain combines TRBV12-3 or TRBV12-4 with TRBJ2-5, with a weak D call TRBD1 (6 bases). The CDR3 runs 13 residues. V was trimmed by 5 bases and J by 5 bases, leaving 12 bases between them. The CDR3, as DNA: TGTGCCAGCAGTGGACAGCCACGGGAGACCCAGTACTTC. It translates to CASSGQPRETQYF.

CDR3 DNA: TGTGCCAGCAGGACGACAGGGGTTCGCACTGAAGCTTTCTTT. Translation: CASRTTGVRTEAFF. The chain recombines TRBV6-6 with TRBJ1-1; 8 positions match TRBD1. This CDR3 region has 14 residues. Germline V lookup: CDR1 MNHNY, CDR2 SVGAGI (reference sequence). V was clipped by 6 bases and J by 4 bases; unmatched bases: 7.

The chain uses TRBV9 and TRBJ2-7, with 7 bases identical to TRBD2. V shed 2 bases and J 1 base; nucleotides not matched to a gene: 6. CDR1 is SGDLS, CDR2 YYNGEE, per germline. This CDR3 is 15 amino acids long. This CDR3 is CASSVSAGVSYEQYF. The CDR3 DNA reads TGTGCCAGCAGCGTCAGCGCGGGAGTGTCCTACGAGCAGTACTTC.

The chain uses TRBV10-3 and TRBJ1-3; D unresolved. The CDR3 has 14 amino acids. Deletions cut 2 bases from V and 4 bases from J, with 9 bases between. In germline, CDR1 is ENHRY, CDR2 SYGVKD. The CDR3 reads CAISEDLAGNTIYF. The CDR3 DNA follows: TGTGCCATCAGTGAGGACCTTGCAGGAAACACCATATATTTT.

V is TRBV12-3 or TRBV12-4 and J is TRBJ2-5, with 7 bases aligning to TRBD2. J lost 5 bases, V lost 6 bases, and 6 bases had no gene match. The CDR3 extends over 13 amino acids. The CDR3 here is CASRLLGGETQYF. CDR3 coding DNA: TGTGCCAGCAGACTACTGGGGGGGGAGACCCAGTACTTC.

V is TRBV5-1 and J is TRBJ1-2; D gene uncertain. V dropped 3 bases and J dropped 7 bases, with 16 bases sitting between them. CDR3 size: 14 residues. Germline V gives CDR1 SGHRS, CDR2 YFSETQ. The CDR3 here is CASSSGSGSSGYTF. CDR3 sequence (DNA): TGCGCCAGCAGCTCCGGTTCGGGAAGCTCTGGCTACACCTTC. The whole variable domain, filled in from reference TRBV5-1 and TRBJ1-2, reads KAGVTQTPRYLIKTRGQQVTLSCSPISGHRSVSWYQQTPGQGLQFLFEYFSETQRNKGNFPGRFSGRQFSNSRSEMNVSTLELGDSALYLCASSSGSGSSGYTFGSGTRLTVV.

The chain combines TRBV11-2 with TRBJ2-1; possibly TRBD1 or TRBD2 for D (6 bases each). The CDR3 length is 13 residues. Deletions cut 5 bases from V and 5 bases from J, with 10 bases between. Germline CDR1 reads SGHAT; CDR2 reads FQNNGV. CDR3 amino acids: CASSRGQNNEQFF. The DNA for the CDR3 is TGTGCCAGCAGCCGGGGGCAGAACAATGAGCAGTTCTTC.

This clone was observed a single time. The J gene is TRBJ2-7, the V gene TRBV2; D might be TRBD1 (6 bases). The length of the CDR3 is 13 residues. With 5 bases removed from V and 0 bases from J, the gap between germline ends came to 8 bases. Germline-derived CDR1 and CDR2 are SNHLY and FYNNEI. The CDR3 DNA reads TGTGCCAGCAGTAGGGACACCTCCTACGAGCAGTACGTC. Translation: CASSRDTSYEQYV.

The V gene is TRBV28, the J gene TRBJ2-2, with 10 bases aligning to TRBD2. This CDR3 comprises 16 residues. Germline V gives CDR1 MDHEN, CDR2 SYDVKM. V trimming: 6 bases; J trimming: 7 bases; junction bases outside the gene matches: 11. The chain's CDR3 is CASSPAGAGGDGELFF. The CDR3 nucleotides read TGTGCCAGCAGCCCGGCGGGAGCGGGAGGGGACGGGGAGCTGTTTTTT.

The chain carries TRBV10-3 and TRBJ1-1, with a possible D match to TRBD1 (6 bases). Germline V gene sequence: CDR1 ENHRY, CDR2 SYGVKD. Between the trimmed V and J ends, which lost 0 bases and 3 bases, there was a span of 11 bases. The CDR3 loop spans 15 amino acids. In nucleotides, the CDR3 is TGTGCCATCAGTGAGTCGAGCAGGGGTTACACTGAAGCTTTCTTT. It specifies CAISESSRGYTEAFF.

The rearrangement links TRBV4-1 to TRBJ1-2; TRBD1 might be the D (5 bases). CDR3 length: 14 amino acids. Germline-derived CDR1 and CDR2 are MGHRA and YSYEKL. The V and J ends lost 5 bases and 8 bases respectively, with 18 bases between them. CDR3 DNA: TGCGCCAGCAGCGATTACAGGTTACAGGTCGGCTACACCTTC. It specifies CASSDYRLQVGYTF.

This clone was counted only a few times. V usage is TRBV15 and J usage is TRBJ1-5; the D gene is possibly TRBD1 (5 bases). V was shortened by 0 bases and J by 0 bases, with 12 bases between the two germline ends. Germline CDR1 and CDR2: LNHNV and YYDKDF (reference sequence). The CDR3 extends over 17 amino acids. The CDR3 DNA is TGTGCCACCAGCAGAGATGGTTGGGGCCTTAGCAATCAGCCCCAGCATTTT. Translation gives CATSRDGWGLSNQPQHF.

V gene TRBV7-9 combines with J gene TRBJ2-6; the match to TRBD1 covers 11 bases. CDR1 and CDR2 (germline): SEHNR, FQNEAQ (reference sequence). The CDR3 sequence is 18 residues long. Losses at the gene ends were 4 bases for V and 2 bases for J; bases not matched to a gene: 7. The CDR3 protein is CASSSLVGQGAGANVLTF. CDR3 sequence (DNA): TGTGCCAGCAGCTCTTTGGTGGGACAGGGGGCTGGGGCCAACGTCCTGACTTTC.

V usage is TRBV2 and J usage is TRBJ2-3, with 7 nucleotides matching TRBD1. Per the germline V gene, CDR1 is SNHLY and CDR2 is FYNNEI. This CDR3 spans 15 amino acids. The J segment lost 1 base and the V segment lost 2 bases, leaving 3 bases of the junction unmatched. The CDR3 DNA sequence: TGTGCCAGCAGTGAATTGGGGACAGGCACAGATACGCAGTATTTT. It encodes CASSELGTGTDTQYF. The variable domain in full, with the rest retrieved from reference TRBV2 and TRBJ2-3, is EPEVTQTPSHQVTQMGQEVILRCVPISNHLYFYWYRQILGQKVEFLVSFYNNEISEKSEIFDDQFSVERPDGSNFTLKIRSTKLEDSAMYFCASSELGTGTDTQYFGPGTRLTVL.

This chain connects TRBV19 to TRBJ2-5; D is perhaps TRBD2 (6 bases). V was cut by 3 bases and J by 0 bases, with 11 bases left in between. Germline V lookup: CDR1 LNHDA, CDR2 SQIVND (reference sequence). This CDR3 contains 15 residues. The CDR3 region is CASSIGGTHQETQYF. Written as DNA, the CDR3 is TGTGCCAGTAGTATCGGAGGGACTCACCAAGAGACCCAGTACTTC.

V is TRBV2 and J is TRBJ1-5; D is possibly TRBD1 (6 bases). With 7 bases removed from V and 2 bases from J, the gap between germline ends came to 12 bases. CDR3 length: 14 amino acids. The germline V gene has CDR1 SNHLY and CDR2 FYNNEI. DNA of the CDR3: TGTGCCAGCAAAGCACAGGGAGGCAATCAGCCCCAGCATTTT. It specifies CASKAQGGNQPQHF.

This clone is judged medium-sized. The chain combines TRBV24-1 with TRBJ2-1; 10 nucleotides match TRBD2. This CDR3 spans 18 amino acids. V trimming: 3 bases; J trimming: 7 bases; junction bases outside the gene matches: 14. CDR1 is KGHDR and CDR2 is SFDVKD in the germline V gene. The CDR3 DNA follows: TGTGCCACCAGTGATACCTTGGTTCGAGCGGGAGGGCTAAATGAGCAGTTCTTC. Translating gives CATSDTLVRAGGLNEQFF.

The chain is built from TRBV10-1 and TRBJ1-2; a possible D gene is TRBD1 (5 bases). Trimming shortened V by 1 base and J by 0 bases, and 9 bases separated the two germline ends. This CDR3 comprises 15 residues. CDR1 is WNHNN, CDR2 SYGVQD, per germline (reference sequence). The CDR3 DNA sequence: TGCGCCAGCAGTGAGTGGGGGATTGCTAACTATGGCTACACCTTC. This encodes CASSEWGIANYGYTF.

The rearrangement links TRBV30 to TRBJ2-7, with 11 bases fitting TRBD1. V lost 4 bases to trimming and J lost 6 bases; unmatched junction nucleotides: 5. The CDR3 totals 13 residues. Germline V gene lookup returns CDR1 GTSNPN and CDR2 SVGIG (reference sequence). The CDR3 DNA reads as TGTGCCTGGACCGGACAGGGGGCAGGCGAGCAGTACGTC. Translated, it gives CAWTGQGAGEQYV.